Given below is one T cell receptor beta chain in context. A second about 7 to 12 cycle PCR used barcoded and J-beta primers. TCRdb ran MiXCR on the 5' RACE reads and lists one entry per CDR3 protein. This table holds 1.5 million or so distinct CDR3 sequences, 35% to 45% found once. The sample is drawn from a study of blood T cells in healthy people across ages. The ends were cut back, 3 bases at V and 4 bases at J, with 15 bases in the middle. From germline, CDR1 is MNHNS and CDR2 SASEGT. CDR3 length: 15 amino acids. This rearrangement joins TRBV6-1 to TRBJ1-2; D gene unclear. The source material was blood. The origin of this receptor is a young woman in good health. In DNA form, the CDR3 reads TGTGCCAGCAGTGAGGTTGAGCGGACCGGCTATGGCTACACCTTC. Protein: CASSEVERTGYGYTF.